A single sample gave rise to the 21 T cell receptor beta chains below, sequenced in a study of T cells in Graves' hyperthyroidism and ophthalmopathy. RNA transcripts provided the source from which TCR beta CDR3 regions were amplified. First-round RT-PCR with HTBI primers amplified the TCR CDR3 region. TCRdb independently ran MiXCR on the multiplex PCR reads; one entry per CDR3 protein. The sample has about 350,000 distinct CDR3 sequences; 17% are singletons. The sequencing sample was made of blood. These receptors all come from a woman in her thirties with Graves' hyperthyroidism that later progressed to Graves' ophthalmopathy.

The chain joins TRBV6-2 or TRBV6-3 to TRBJ1-4; D ambiguous. Trimming stripped 6 bases from V and 2 bases from J, with 13 bases between. This CDR3 is built from 15 residues. CDR1 MNHEY and CDR2 SVGEGT come from the germline V gene. Here the CDR3 reads CASRRVGGTNEKLFF. As DNA, the CDR3 is TGTGCCAGCAGGCGAGTCGGAGGGACTAATGAAAAACTGTTTTTT.

This clonotype was observed many times. The CDR3 sequence is CASSLYAGGSTDTQYF. As DNA, the CDR3 is TGTGCCAGCAGCTTGTACGCGGGGGGTAGCACAGATACGCAGTATTTT. The chain is built from TRBV7-9 and TRBJ2-3; 8 nucleotides match TRBD2. The CDR3 extends over 16 amino acids. Germline-derived CDR1 and CDR2 are SEHNR and FQNEAQ (reference sequence). The trim removed 3 bases at V and 0 bases at J, leaving 5 bases unmatched.

Many counts were recorded for this clonotype. The chain employs TRBV7-2 and TRBJ2-3, with D tentatively TRBD1 or TRBD2 (6 bases each). V lost 3 bases and J lost 0, with 13 bases in between. CDR3 length equals 16 residues. CDR1 and CDR2 from the germline V gene are SGHTA and FQGNSA. The CDR3: CASSFRGLTSTDTQYF. As DNA, the CDR3 is TGTGCCAGCAGCTTCCGGGGGCTCACAAGCACAGATACGCAGTATTTT.

V is TRBV18 and J is TRBJ2-7; D remains ambiguous. The CDR3 extends over 14 amino acids. Germline lookup yields CDR1 KGHSH and CDR2 LQKENI. V shed 1 base and J shed 6 bases, with 13 bases lying between them. The CDR3 DNA is TGTGCCAGCTCACCACTTGACGCCATCGGCGAGCAGTACTTC. Translated: CASSPLDAIGEQYF.

V and J are TRBV11-1 and TRBJ1-5, with D possibly TRBD1 on 5 matching bases. Germline CDR1 and CDR2: SGHAT and FQDESV (reference sequence). Between the trimmed V and J ends, which lost 5 bases and 5 bases, there was a span of 16 bases. This CDR3 is built from 15 residues. CDR3 residues: CASSPAGRGDQPQHF. Here the CDR3 DNA reads TGTGCCAGCAGCCCAGCGGGACGGGGAGATCAGCCCCAGCATTTT.

This chain joins TRBV12-5 and TRBJ2-3, with TRBD2 matching over 13 bases. CDR1 is LGHNT, CDR2 FRNRAP, per germline. The CDR3 extends over 20 amino acids. V shed 2 bases and J 1 base; nucleotides not matched to a gene: 12. CDR3 sequence: CASGLPPGTSGTVGTDTQYF. In DNA, the CDR3 is TGTGCTAGTGGTTTGCCCCCGGGGACTAGCGGGACTGTGGGCACAGATACGCAGTATTTT.

Notes on this clonotype: One junction end disagrees with the germline gene, perhaps due to a read error. V usage is TRBV18 and J usage is TRBJ2-7, with 9 bases that match TRBD1. Germline V gene lookup returns CDR1 KGHSH and CDR2 LQKENI. The CDR3 loop spans 18 amino acids. The CDR3 bases are TGTGCCAGCTCACGGGACTTGGTCGCGGGACAGGGCGAATACGGGCAGTACTTC. This translates into CASSRDLVAGQGEYGQYF.

V is TRBV5-6 and J is TRBJ2-7; TRBD2 might be the D (6 bases). The CDR3 loop spans 14 amino acids. The germline V gene encodes CDR1 SGHDT and CDR2 YYEEEE. The V gene lost 7 bases and the J gene lost 0 bases, with 14 bases spanning the gap. This chain's CDR3 is CASSWGESSYEQYF. The CDR3 DNA follows: TGTGCCAGCTCGTGGGGGGAGAGCTCCTACGAGCAGTACTTC.

The chain has TRBV7-2 and TRBJ2-7; 11 bases agree with TRBD2. Germline V gene lookup returns CDR1 SGHTA and CDR2 FQGNSA. The V and J ends lost 1 base and 2 bases, in that order; junction bases with no gene match: 10. The CDR3 consists of 18 residues. The CDR3 DNA reads TGTGCCAGCAGCTTAGGTCGCACTAGCGGGAGTTGGGCCTACGAGCAGTACTTC. Residues: CASSLGRTSGSWAYEQYF.

The rearrangement joins TRBV7-8 to TRBJ2-5; 8 nucleotides match TRBD2. The ends lost 2 bases at V and 1 base at J; junction bases unmatched: 3. Germline CDR1 SGHVS, CDR2 FQNEAQ. CDR3 length: 15 residues. The CDR3 region is CASSLYREGQETQYF. The CDR3 DNA sequence: TGTGCCAGCAGCTTATACCGGGAGGGCCAAGAGACCCAGTACTTC.

This clonotype was observed a handful of times. This sequence joins TRBV27 and TRBJ2-7; 7 bases are shared with TRBD1. V lost 5 bases to trimming and J lost 3 bases; unmatched junction nucleotides: 10. This CDR3 comprises 15 residues. The germline CDR1 and CDR2 sequences are MNHEY and SMNVEV (reference sequence). The chain's CDR3 is CASSGTRDRYYEQYF. In DNA form, the CDR3 reads TGTGCCAGCAGTGGAACCCGGGACAGATACTACGAGCAGTACTTC.

The gene calls are TRBV20-1 and TRBJ1-2, with 7 bases lining up with TRBD1. V shed 1 base, J shed 3 bases, and the junction held 8 bases outside the gene matches. The CDR3 length is 15 residues. The germline CDR1 and CDR2 sequences are DFQATT and SNEGSKA (reference sequence). Here the CDR3 reads CSARALKGADYGYTF. The CDR3 DNA reads TGCAGTGCTAGAGCCCTAAAGGGGGCAGACTATGGCTACACCTTC.

This chain uses TRBV28 with TRBJ1-4; D is undetermined. The V gene lost 4 bases and the J gene lost 1 base, with 19 bases spanning the gap. Per the germline V gene, CDR1 is MDHEN and CDR2 is SYDVKM. CDR3 length equals 18 residues. CDR3 loop: CASSSVVGRLLTNEKLFF. In DNA form, the CDR3 reads TGTGCCAGCAGTTCCGTTGTAGGGCGACTTCTAACTAATGAAAAACTGTTTTTT. Full variable domain (remainder filled in from reference TRBV28 and TRBJ1-4): DVKVTQSSRYLVKRTGEKVFLECVQDMDHENMFWYRQDPGLGLRLIYFSYDVKMKEKGDIPEGYSVSREKKERFSLILESASTNQTSMYLCASSSVVGRLLTNEKLFFGSGTQLSVL.

The V and J genes are TRBV6-1 and TRBJ1-4; possible D gene TRBD1, 6 bases. The CDR3 is 14 residues long. The V gene's germline CDR1 is MNHNS and CDR2 SASEGT. V shed 3 bases and J shed 4 bases, with 9 bases lying between them. The CDR3 DNA follows: TGTGCCAGCAGTGACCCAGGGGTTAATGAAAAACTGTTTTTT. It specifies CASSDPGVNEKLFF.

This clonotype was observed many times. The J gene is TRBJ1-6, the V gene TRBV5-1; D may be TRBD1 (5 bases). V was shortened by 0 bases and J by 12 bases, with 7 bases between the two germline ends. This CDR3 has 12 amino acids. Germline V gene sequence: CDR1 SGHRS, CDR2 YFSETQ. The CDR3 sequence is CASSLEGVPLHF. CDR3 bases: TGCGCCAGCAGCTTGGAAGGGGTACCCCTCCACTTT.

The sample holds many counts of this clonotype. The chain links TRBV28 to TRBJ1-1; the D gene is possibly TRBD1 (6 bases). V was shortened by 8 bases and J by 1 base, with 23 bases between the two germline ends. This CDR3 has 17 amino acids. Per germline, CDR1 MDHEN and CDR2 SYDVKM. CDR3 nucleotides: TGTGCCAGCTATAATTTAGCTATGCAGGGGACGAACACTGAAGCTTTCTTT. Translated, it gives CASYNLAMQGTNTEAFF.

This clonotype occurred many times. The rearrangement uses TRBV19 and TRBJ1-4, with 9 positions matching TRBD1. Germline trimming cut 5 bases from V and 5 bases from J; bases unmatched to any gene: 9. Per germline, CDR1 LNHDA and CDR2 SQIVND (reference sequence). This CDR3 has 16 amino acids. The CDR3 is CASSAHPGQGNEKLFF. The DNA of the CDR3 is TGTGCCAGTAGTGCTCACCCCGGACAGGGGAATGAAAAACTGTTTTTT.

In this sample, this clonotype turned up many times. This sequence joins TRBV2 and TRBJ1-4, with 9 nucleotides matching TRBD1. Germline V gene sequence: CDR1 SNHLY, CDR2 FYNNEI. The CDR3 spans 18 residues. Trimming took 6 bases from V and 0 from J; bases not matched to a gene: 11. CDR3 DNA sequence: TGTGCCAGCAGGGCTACAGGGGGCTTAGGGTCAACTAATGAAAAACTGTTTTTT. Translation: CASRATGGLGSTNEKLFF.

In its sample, this clonotype was seen many times. This chain uses TRBV2 with TRBJ2-3; D gene uncertain. Between the trimmed V and J ends, which lost 3 bases and 0 bases, there was a span of 13 bases. The CDR3 loop spans 16 amino acids. Germline assignment: CDR1 SNHLY and CDR2 FYNNEI. CDR3 nucleotide sequence: TGTGCCAGCAGTGAGTGGAGCAGAACTAGCACAGATACGCAGTATTTT. This sequence encodes CASSEWSRTSTDTQYF.

V usage is TRBV18 and J usage is TRBJ1-5; D uncertain. Per the germline V gene, CDR1 is KGHSH and CDR2 is LQKENI. This CDR3 is built from 13 residues. V dropped 2 bases and J dropped 3 bases, with 5 bases sitting between them. CDR3 sequence: CASSPNHNQPQHF. Here the CDR3 DNA reads TGTGCCAGCTCACCAAATCACAATCAGCCCCAGCATTTT. Full variable domain (remainder filled in from reference TRBV18 and TRBJ1-5): NAGVMQNPRHLVRRRGQEARLRCSPMKGHSHVYWYRQLPEEGLKFMVYLQKENIIDESGMPKERFSAEFPKEGPSILRIQQVVRGDSAAYFCASSPNHNQPQHFGDGTRLSIL.

This clonotype has only a few counts. The J gene is TRBJ2-1, the V gene TRBV27, with 8 positions matching TRBD2. CDR1 and CDR2 (germline): MNHEY, SMNVEV (reference sequence). The junction had 5 bases not matched to a gene; V was cut back by 2 bases and J by 5 bases. The CDR3 has 15 amino acids. As DNA, the CDR3 is TGTGCCAGCAGTTTAAGGGCCGGGGGGGACAATGAGCAGTTCTTC. Its protein product is CASSLRAGGDNEQFF.